These 27 T cell receptor beta chains were sequenced from one sample in a study of blood T cell repertoires in COVID-19. The protocol was immunoSEQ multiplex PCR, while the TCRdb copy is restricted to in-frame clones and leaves out a portion. Of approximately 150,000 clones in the sample, about 86% were seen once. Sequenced material: peripheral blood. The source is a woman aged 55-70 years with acute or convalescent COVID-19.

The rearrangement joins TRBV6-5 to TRBJ1-5; weak D call: TRBD1 (6 bases). This CDR3 has 15 amino acids. Germline V CDR1 and CDR2: MNHEY, SVGAGI. V shed 6 bases and J shed 3 bases, with 15 bases lying between them. CDR3 nucleotide sequence: TGTGCCAGCAGAGACAGGCAAGTCAACAATCAGCCCCAGCATTTT. This sequence encodes CASRDRQVNNQPQHF.

The chain has TRBV7-9 and TRBJ2-2; D is possibly TRBD1 (5 bases). The CDR3 sequence is 18 residues long. V dropped 5 bases and J dropped 1 base, with 20 bases sitting between them. Germline CDR1 reads SEHNR; CDR2 reads FQNEAQ (reference sequence). The CDR3 here is CASSAYWGSTKNTGELFF. CDR3 sequence (DNA): TGTGCCAGCAGCGCATATTGGGGCAGTACCAAGAACACCGGGGAGCTGTTTTTT.

The chain uses TRBV4-1 and TRBJ2-3, with 10 positions matching TRBD2. CDR3 length equals 17 residues. In germline, CDR1 is MGHRA, CDR2 YSYEKL. J lost 5 bases, V lost 0 bases, and 8 bases had no gene match. CDR3 protein: CASSQDLAGGLLDTQYF. CDR3 DNA sequence: TGCGCCAGCAGCCAAGATTTAGCGGGGGGCCTCCTAGATACGCAGTATTTT.

This clone was seen a handful of times. The genes are TRBV27 and TRBJ2-7, with TRBD2 matching over 8 bases. This CDR3 contains 15 residues. Germline CDR1 is MNHEY and CDR2 is SMNVEV (reference sequence). CDR3 protein: CASRLSGGSSYEQYF. CDR3 bases: TGTGCGAGCCGGTTAAGCGGGGGTAGCTCCTACGAGCAGTACTTC.

Written as DNA, the CDR3 is TGTGCCAGCAGCTCCTCTAGCGGGGGGGCTCTCTACGAGCAGTACTTC. It yields the protein CASSSSSGGALYEQYF. The J gene is TRBJ2-7, the V gene TRBV7-9; 12 positions agree with TRBD2. The CDR3 covers 16 residues. Germline V gene data show CDR1 as SEHNR and CDR2 as FQNEAQ (reference sequence). V was clipped by 4 bases and J by 3 bases; unmatched bases: 7.

This clone was seen just once. This chain links TRBV6-6 with TRBJ2-6; tentatively, D is TRBD2 (5 bases). CDR1 is MNHNY, CDR2 SVGAGI, per germline (reference sequence). This CDR3 comprises 14 residues. CDR3 protein: CATHAEARANVLTF. The CDR3 nucleotides read TGTGCAACCCATGCGGAGGCTAGGGCCAACGTCCTGACTTTC.

The chain is built from TRBV9 and TRBJ1-3; possible D gene TRBD1, 5 bases. CDR3 size: 16 residues. CDR1 and CDR2 (germline): SGDLS, YYNGEE. The ends were cut back, 0 bases at V and 3 bases at J, with 13 bases in the middle. The CDR3 reads CASSVEQGRVGNTIYF. Written as DNA, the CDR3 is TGTGCCAGCAGCGTAGAGCAGGGCAGAGTTGGAAACACCATATATTTT.

This chain links TRBV24-1 with TRBJ1-5; tentatively, D is TRBD1 (6 bases). The ends were cut back, 6 bases at V and 3 bases at J, with 14 bases in the middle. Germline values: CDR1 KGHDR, CDR2 SFDVKD. CDR3 size: 15 residues. The DNA of the CDR3 is TGTGCCACCAGTCAGGGGTCGGCGTACAATCAGCCCCAGCATTTT. Its translation: CATSQGSAYNQPQHF.

The chain joins TRBV15 to TRBJ1-2; D uncertain. Germline V CDR1 and CDR2: LNHNV, YYDKDF (reference sequence). The CDR3 extends over 15 amino acids. V lost 1 base and J lost 4, with 13 bases in between. CDR3 DNA: TGTGCCACCAGCAGAGCGAGAGGGTTTCCCTATGGCTACACCTTC. This sequence encodes CATSRARGFPYGYTF.

The chain recombines TRBV28 with TRBJ1-5; 8 bases map to TRBD1. The CDR3 totals 18 residues. V was clipped by 3 bases and J by 5 bases; unmatched bases: 15. Germline-derived CDR1 and CDR2 are MDHEN and SYDVKM. This chain's CDR3 is CASSFAFPITGGDQPQHF. CDR3 DNA sequence: TGTGCCAGCAGTTTTGCCTTCCCCATAACAGGGGGGGATCAGCCCCAGCATTTT.

The J gene is TRBJ1-2, the V gene TRBV27; D unclear. The CDR3 is 16 residues long. V lost 2 bases and J lost 0, with 13 bases in between. CDR1 is MNHEY and CDR2 is SMNVEV in the germline V gene (reference sequence). The CDR3 is CASSLTSGRTNYGYTF. CDR3 coding DNA: TGTGCCAGCAGTTTAACCTCGGGAAGGACTAACTATGGCTACACCTTC.

The chain uses TRBV28 and TRBJ1-1; 7 bases align to TRBD1. This CDR3 contains 17 residues. Germline V lookup: CDR1 MDHEN, CDR2 SYDVKM. J lost 0 bases, V lost 3 bases, and 10 bases had no gene match. The CDR3 loop reads CASSFPARTGLNTEAFF. In DNA form, the CDR3 reads TGTGCCAGCAGTTTCCCAGCGCGGACAGGTTTGAACACTGAAGCTTTCTTT.

This clone was observed a handful of times. The chain couples TRBV9 to TRBJ1-6; perhaps TRBD1 as D (6 bases). From germline, CDR1 is SGDLS and CDR2 YYNGEE. The CDR3 consists of 15 residues. V shed 3 bases and J shed 9 bases, with 16 bases lying between them. The CDR3 loop is CASSEGTTRGSPLHF. In DNA, the CDR3 is TGTGCCAGCAGCGAAGGGACCACCAGGGGTTCACCCCTCCACTTT.

V usage is TRBV30 and J usage is TRBJ1-2; TRBD1 is a possible D gene (5 bases). V was cut by 2 bases and J by 0 bases, with 13 bases left in between. The CDR3 totals 15 residues. In germline, CDR1 is GTSNPN, CDR2 SVGIG (reference sequence). CDR3 nucleotide sequence: TGTGCCTGGAGTAAAACAGGTCTGGCTAACTATGGCTACACCTTC. Amino acid sequence: CAWSKTGLANYGYTF.

This clone showed up just once. This rearrangement joins TRBV9 to TRBJ2-3; D may be TRBD2 (5 bases). The germline gives CDR1 SGDLS, CDR2 YYNGEE. This CDR3 comprises 15 residues. V lost 3 bases, J lost 3 bases, and 14 bases lay in between. CDR3 protein: CASSGGTRRTDTQYF. The CDR3 DNA reads as TGTGCCAGCAGCGGGGGTACACGGAGGACAGATACGCAGTATTTT. Based on the CDR3 plus reference TRBV9 and TRBJ2-3, the full variable domain is DSGVTQTPKHLITATGQRVTLRCSPRSGDLSVYWYQQSLDQGLQFLIQYYNGEERAKGNILERFSAQQFPDLHSELNLSSLELGDSALYFCASSGGTRRTDTQYFGPGTRLTVL.

This chain links TRBV7-2 with TRBJ1-2; maybe TRBD1 (5 bases). Germline V lookup: CDR1 SGHTA, CDR2 FQGNSA. The ends were cut back, 5 bases at V and 8 bases at J, with 18 bases in the middle. The CDR3 has 14 amino acids. CDR3 bases: TGTGCCAGCAGCGACTCCAAGGGGTTGAGGGGCTACACCTTC. This gives the protein CASSDSKGLRGYTF.

The V gene is TRBV10-3, the J gene TRBJ2-3; 9 bases align to TRBD1. The CDR3 extends over 18 amino acids. Germline CDR1 ENHRY, CDR2 SYGVKD. The ends lost 2 bases at V and 2 bases at J; junction bases unmatched: 11. The CDR3 nucleotides are TGTGCCATCAGTGAGCCGGGAGTGGGACAGGGAAACACAGATACGCAGTATTTT. Protein product: CAISEPGVGQGNTDTQYF.

This chain uses TRBV27 with TRBJ2-1; 10 bases map to TRBD1. Germline CDR1 reads MNHEY; CDR2 reads SMNVEV (reference sequence). The CDR3 covers 15 residues. Unmatched junction bases numbered 10, after V lost 3 bases and J lost 11 bases. CDR3 amino acids: CASSFGGQGFYKQFF. The CDR3, as DNA: TGTGCCAGCAGTTTCGGGGGACAGGGGTTTTATAAGCAGTTCTTC.

The V call is TRBV30, the J call TRBJ2-3, with 12 nucleotides matching TRBD2. The germline CDR1 and CDR2 sequences are GTSNPN and SVGIG (reference sequence). V dropped 3 bases and J dropped 0; count of bases not matched to a gene: 1. The CDR3 is made up of 15 amino acids. This CDR3 is CAWRLAGGSTDTQYF. The DNA for the CDR3 is TGTGCCTGGAGACTAGCGGGGGGTAGCACAGATACGCAGTATTTT.

The V gene is TRBV5-6, the J gene TRBJ2-7; 10 bases line up with TRBD1. The length of the CDR3 is 13 residues. Germline V gene lookup returns CDR1 SGHDT and CDR2 YYEEEE. Trimming cost V 3 bases and J 5 bases; bases outside gene matches: 2. CDR3 in amino acids: CASSWTGGDEQYF. The CDR3 DNA reads as TGTGCCAGCAGCTGGACAGGGGGAGACGAGCAGTACTTC.

The chain's CDR3 is CASSQGLGGPGELFF. The CDR3 DNA reads as TGTGCCAGCAGCCAGGGATTGGGGGGGCCCGGGGAGCTGTTTTTT. This chain uses TRBV5-4 with TRBJ2-2; the D gene is possibly TRBD2 (7 bases). The CDR3 contains 15 residues. Trimming pared 4 bases from V and 6 bases from J, leaving 16 bases between. Germline CDR1 SGHNT, CDR2 YYREEE (reference sequence).

The chain joins TRBV27 to TRBJ2-3, with TRBD1 matching 8 bases. CDR1 and CDR2 from the germline V gene are MNHEY and SMNVEV (reference sequence). V gave up 8 bases and J gave up 4 bases; unmatched junction bases: 5. The CDR3 extends over 13 amino acids. This CDR3 reads CASDDRGPDTQYF. Written as DNA, the CDR3 is TGTGCCAGCGACGACAGGGGACCAGATACGCAGTATTTT.

V usage is TRBV11-2 and J usage is TRBJ2-2, with 9 positions matching TRBD2. CDR1 SGHAT and CDR2 FQNNGV come from the germline V gene. V was pared by 2 bases and J by 5 bases, with 6 bases of the junction left unmatched. This CDR3 spans 16 amino acids. CDR3: CASSLIAGVLTGELFF. The CDR3 nucleotides are TGTGCCAGCAGCTTAATAGCGGGAGTATTGACCGGGGAGCTGTTTTTT.

V gene TRBV27 combines with J gene TRBJ1-2, with D tentatively TRBD1 (5 bases). In germline, CDR1 is MNHEY, CDR2 SMNVEV (reference sequence). This CDR3 spans 11 amino acids. The germline V and J ends were trimmed by 10 bases and 8 bases, with 14 bases remaining between them. The CDR3, as DNA: TGTGCCACGTCCCGGGGGGACGGCTACACCTTC. Amino acid sequence: CATSRGDGYTF.

The chain carries TRBV7-9 and TRBJ1-5; D may be TRBD1 (5 bases). Between the trimmed V and J ends, which lost 5 bases and 5 bases, there was a span of 19 bases. Germline loops: CDR1 SEHNR, CDR2 FQNEAQ (reference sequence). The CDR3 consists of 16 residues. This CDR3 is CASSRGGGSGDQPQHF. CDR3 nucleotides: TGTGCCAGCAGCCGCGGTGGGGGGTCCGGGGATCAGCCCCAGCATTTT.

The chain couples TRBV29-1 to TRBJ2-7; 9 bases are shared with TRBD1. The CDR3 runs to 16 residues. Germline V CDR1 and CDR2: SQVTM, ANQGSEA. The ends lost 0 bases at V and 4 bases at J; junction bases unmatched: 10. CDR3 in amino acids: CSVEDWGTGWSYEQYF. CDR3 sequence (DNA): TGCAGCGTTGAAGATTGGGGGACAGGGTGGTCTTACGAGCAGTACTTC.

V usage is TRBV7-2 and J usage is TRBJ1-5; 8 bases line up with TRBD1. The CDR3 has 18 amino acids. From germline, CDR1 is SGHTA and CDR2 FQGNSA. Trimming took 1 base from V and 3 from J; bases not matched to a gene: 11. The CDR3 protein is CASSLDDARGRPNQPQHF. The CDR3 DNA is TGTGCCAGCAGCTTAGATGATGCCAGGGGGCGACCCAATCAGCCCCAGCATTTT.